This TCR beta chain was observed in a study of T cell repertoires in cytomegalovirus infection. In the study overall: Matching HLA type and CMV infection were both indicated by public TCR beta signatures. The study, taken as a whole, reports: The ex vivo response was dominated by HLA-C-restricted CMV-specific TCR beta clonotypes. Cumulative frequency (of public TCR beta family members) identified carriers of CMV plus the relevant HLA.

V lost 2 bases and J lost 0, with 8 bases in between. Germline V gene lookup returns CDR1 MDHEN and CDR2 SYDVKM. CDR3 length: 15 residues. TCRdb passed the reads through MiXCR, listing each CDR3 protein once. The profile shows around 320,000 distinct CDR3 sequences, more than 8% of them singletons. With regard to this clonotype: Its antigen is still unknown.

This chain links TRBV28 with TRBJ2-1; D remains ambiguous. The TCR was taken from a human donor in good health (CMV status not recorded). Some clones in this sample may be carry-over from other donors' samples. The sample comprised PBMCs. CDR3 sequence: CASSLAFSSYNEQFF. CDR3 bases: TGTGCCAGCAGTTTAGCGTTTAGCTCCTACAATGAGCAGTTCTTC. The whole variable domain, remainder taken from reference TRBV28 and TRBJ2-1, is DVKVTQSSRYLVKRTGEKVFLECVQDMDHENMFWYRQDPGLGLRLIYFSYDVKMKEKGDIPEGYSVSREKKERFSLILESASTNQTSMYLCASSLAFSSYNEQFFGPGTRLTVL.